A selection of T cell receptor beta chains follows, all from one sample in a study of cytomegalovirus exposure and HLA in healthy donors. The method was immunoSEQ multiplex PCR; TCRdb's version includes in-frame clones alone and lacks a portion of them. The repertoire consists of roughly 140,000 clones, with about 79% occurring once and the leading ten covering 2.8%. The sample was PBMCs. These receptors were collected from a male donor in good health and CMV-seronegative. Each CDR3 is given with its conserved first and last residue. D genes are given only for firm matches. Expanded clones get a size class; other rows say once, few or many, or leave the size out.

size	D	V	J	CDR3	DNA
.	.	TRBV10-3	TRBJ2-3	CAIERSRGMDTQYF	TGTGCCATCGAACGGTCTAGGGGGATGGATACGCAGTATTTT
.	.	TRBV18	TRBJ1-1	CASSPPGAGRTEAFF	TGTGCCAGCTCACCACCGGGCGCAGGGCGGACTGAAGCTTTCTTT
.	TRBD2	TRBV4-2	TRBJ2-2	CASSQVPGAGAGELFF	TGTGCCAGCAGCCAAGTTCCGGGTGCGGGAGCCGGGGAGCTGTTTTTT
few	TRBD1	TRBV6-1	TRBJ1-1	CASSGGTGFTEAFF	TGTGCCAGCAGTGGCGGGACAGGGTTCACTGAAGCTTTCTTT
.	.	TRBV30	TRBJ1-2	CAWRTQGFGYTF	TGTGCCTGGAGGACGCAGGGGTTTGGCTACACCTTC
few	.	TRBV27	TRBJ1-2	CASSFAAGGTTGGYTF	TGTGCCAGCAGTTTCGCCGCCGGCGGGACCACGGGTGGCTACACCTTC
.	.	TRBV27	TRBJ1-3	CASRGQSFSGNTIYF	TGTGCCAGCAGAGGACAGAGTTTCTCTGGAAACACCATATATTTT
once	TRBD2	TRBV7-8	TRBJ2-7	CASSRRLAGVTYEQYF	TGTGCCAGCAGCCGACGACTAGCGGGGGTAACCTACGAGCAGTACTTC
once	TRBD1	TRBV29-1	TRBJ1-5	CSAGTGSQPQHF	TGCAGCGCCGGGACAGGGAGTCAGCCCCAGCATTTT
few	TRBD2	TRBV12-5	TRBJ2-5	CASGLAEYQETQYF	TGTGCTAGTGGGCTAGCGGAGTACCAAGAGACCCAGTACTTC
.	.	TRBV5-4	TRBJ2-5	CASSSATGMGETQYF	TGTGCCAGCAGCTCCGCCACAGGGATGGGAGAGACCCAGTACTTC
.	TRBD1	TRBV5-1	TRBJ1-6	CASSFFRGQGVSPLHF	TGCGCCAGCAGCTTCTTCAGGGGACAGGGTGTTTCACCCCTCCACTTT
few	TRBD1	TRBV6-4	TRBJ2-2	CASRGQGTTGELFF	TGTGCCAGCAGAGGACAGGGAACCACCGGGGAGCTGTTTTTT
.	.	TRBV5-1	TRBJ1-1	CASSSPVELNTEAFF	TGCGCCAGCAGCTCCCCTGTAGAATTGAACACTGAAGCTTTCTTT
.	.	TRBV27	TRBJ2-7	CASSLAPAGYRDEQYF	TGTGCCAGCAGTTTAGCCCCCGCAGGGTATAGGGACGAGCAGTACTTC
.	TRBD2	TRBV25-1	TRBJ2-1	CASSPPGGNEQFF	TGTGCCAGCAGTCCTCCGGGGGGCAATGAGCAGTTCTTC
few	TRBD1	TRBV10-3	TRBJ1-1	CAISDGQGGVTEAFF	TGTGCCATCAGTGACGGACAGGGCGGTGTCACTGAAGCTTTCTTT
.	.	TRBV6-6	TRBJ2-7	CASNPQGSMTYEQYF	TGTGCCAGCAATCCCCAGGGCAGTATGACCTACGAGCAGTACTTC
.	.	TRBV4-3	TRBJ1-2	CASSQEHIEREAGGYTF	TGCGCCAGCAGCCAAGAGCATATTGAGAGGGAGGCGGGCGGCTACACCTTC
once	.	TRBV6-5	TRBJ2-7	CASSRGSPSEQYF	TGTGCCTCCTCCAGGGGCAGCCCTAGCGAGCAGTACTTC
once	.	TRBV27	TRBJ2-1	CASSLSQGRDWSGEQFF	TGTGCCAGCAGTTTATCCCAGGGCAGGGACTGGTCGGGTGAGCAGTTCTTC
.	TRBD2	TRBV15	TRBJ2-2	CATSNLAGLPTGELFF	TGTGCCACCAGCAACTTAGCGGGTCTCCCCACCGGGGAGCTGTTTTTT
few	TRBD1	TRBV4-3	TRBJ1-1	CASSRGQGNTEAFF	TGCGCCAGCAGCAGGGGGCAAGGGAACACTGAAGCTTTCTTT
few	TRBD1	TRBV28	TRBJ1-5	CASNLIGDRGGQPQHF	TGTGCCAGCAACCTGATTGGGGACAGGGGAGGTCAGCCCCAGCATTTT
.	.	TRBV5-1	TRBJ1-2	CASSLHARNYGYTF	TGCGCCAGCAGCTTGCATGCCAGGAACTATGGCTACACCTTC
.	.	TRBV7-9	TRBJ1-4	CSSSLSGLTNEKLFF	TGTTCCAGCAGCCTTTCAGGGCTCACTAATGAAAAACTGTTTTTT
few	.	TRBV6-5	TRBJ1-6	CASSSRGGYYNSPLHF	TGTGCCAGCAGTTCCCGTGGAGGGTACTATAATTCACCCCTCCACTTT
.	.	TRBV20-1	TRBJ1-2	CSASANSDTF	TGCAGTGCGAGTGCCAACAGTGACACCTTC
.	TRBD1	TRBV5-1	TRBJ2-1	CASSGLRDRGRHEQFF	TGCGCCAGCAGCGGTTTAAGGGACAGGGGAAGGCATGAGCAGTTCTTC
.	.	TRBV6-6	TRBJ1-1	CASSYLGPMNTEAFF	TGTGCCAGCAGTTACCTTGGCCCGATGAACACTGAAGCTTTCTTT
few	.	TRBV27	TRBJ2-2	CATHLGVNTGELFF	TGTGCCACCCATCTTGGAGTTAACACCGGGGAGCTGTTTTTT
.	.	TRBV7-9	TRBJ2-5	CASSLPAGGRETQYF	TGTGCCAGCAGCTTACCTGCAGGGGGGAGGGAGACCCAGTACTTC
few	.	TRBV7-9	TRBJ2-7	CASTSSARYEQYF	TGTGCCAGCACCTCTAGCGCCCGCTACGAGCAGTACTTC
.	.	TRBV7-8	TRBJ2-7	CASSPWTGGAYEQYF	TGTGCCAGCAGTCCTTGGACAGGAGGGGCCTACGAGCAGTACTTC
.	TRBD2	TRBV10-3	TRBJ2-2	CAIRPGLAGGNTGELFF	TGTGCCATCAGACCGGGACTAGCGGGAGGAAACACCGGGGAGCTGTTTTTT
.	.	TRBV6-5	TRBJ2-5	CASSYEGGRTQYF	TGTGCCAGCAGTTATGAAGGGGGTCGGACCCAGTACTTC
.	.	TRBV7-3	TRBJ2-3	CASSPGQNTDTQYF	TGTGCCAGCAGCCCCGGACAGAACACAGATACGCAGTATTTT
.	TRBD1	TRBV18	TRBJ1-5	CPSSVGQARDQPQHF	TGTCCCAGCTCAGTAGGACAGGCAAGGGATCAGCCCCAGCATTTT
.	TRBD2	TRBV10-1	TRBJ2-7	CASSDSTSGSYEQYF	TGCGCCAGCAGTGACTCGACTAGCGGATCCTACGAGCAGTACTTC
.	.	TRBV2	TRBJ2-1	CASSGGLQSYNEQFF	TGTGCCAGCAGTGGGGGACTTCAATCCTACAATGAGCAGTTCTTC
.	TRBD2	TRBV25-1	TRBJ2-3	CASSEFQGLAGTDTQYF	TGTGCCAGCAGTGAATTCCAAGGACTAGCTGGCACAGATACGCAGTATTTT
.	TRBD1	TRBV5-1	TRBJ2-7	CASSFGQVSYEQYF	TGCGCCAGCAGCTTCGGACAGGTTTCCTACGAGCAGTACTTC
.	.	TRBV10-3	TRBJ2-7	CAINGGTEIYEQYF	TGTGCCATCAATGGGGGGACAGAGATCTACGAGCAGTACTTC
.	.	TRBV6-5	TRBJ2-7	CASRRTQPSYEQYF	TGTGCCAGCCGTAGGACACAACCCTCCTACGAGCAGTACTTC
few	.	TRBV9	TRBJ2-6	CASSVAVFGANVLTF	TGTGCCAGCAGCGTAGCAGTTTTTGGGGCCAACGTCCTGACTTTC
.	.	TRBV4-2	TRBJ1-5	CASSQDWGGNQPQHF	TGTGCCAGCAGCCAAGATTGGGGGGGCAATCAGCCCCAGCATTTT
once	.	TRBV5-6	TRBJ1-2	CASSLTAQAVYGYTF	TGTGCCAGCAGCCTAACCGCACAGGCCGTCTATGGCTACACCTTC
.	.	TRBV5-4	TRBJ1-1	CASTDIRRVTEAFF	TGTGCCAGCACCGACATTAGGAGGGTTACTGAAGCTTTCTTT
.	.	TRBV30	TRBJ1-5	CAWSGGEFANQPQHF	TGTGCCTGGAGTGGCGGGGAGTTTGCCAATCAGCCCCAGCATTTT
.	.	TRBV11-2	TRBJ2-4	CASSPNTNQNIQYF	TGTGCCAGCAGCCCCAACACCAATCAAAACATTCAGTACTTC
.	TRBD2	TRBV29-1	TRBJ2-5	CSVTGTSGIREQYF	TGCAGCGTTACCGGGACTAGCGGGATAAGGGAGCAGTACTTC
.	.	TRBV5-1	TRBJ2-7	CASRTEELSYEQYF	TGCGCCAGTCGGACAGAGGAATTGTCCTACGAGCAGTACTTC
.	TRBD1	TRBV5-6	TRBJ1-5	CASSNRGGSNQPQHF	TGTGCCAGCAGCAACAGGGGGGGGAGCAATCAGCCCCAGCATTTT
.	.	TRBV5-8	TRBJ2-3	CATAISGSTDTQYF	TGTGCCACAGCGATTAGCGGTAGCACAGATACGCAGTATTTT
.	.	TRBV15	TRBJ2-3	CATRRGSVQYF	TGTGCCACGAGGAGGGGAAGCGTGCAGTATTTT
few	TRBD2	TRBV6-6	TRBJ2-5	CASSWGTSGYQETQYF	TGTGCCAGCAGCTGGGGGACTAGCGGCTACCAAGAGACCCAGTACTTC
.	.	TRBV4-1	TRBJ1-4	CASSPGATEFNEKLFF	TGCGCCAGCAGCCCAGGGGCTACAGAGTTTAATGAAAAACTGTTTTTT
.	.	TRBV5-8	TRBJ1-5	CASSSGTYSNQPQHF	TGTGCCAGCAGCTCTGGGACTTATAGCAATCAGCCCCAGCATTTT
few	TRBD1	TRBV19	TRBJ1-2	CATRTGQDYGYTF	TGTGCCACCCGGACAGGGCAGGACTATGGCTACACCTTC
.	.	TRBV10-3	TRBJ1-3	CAISASSSSGNTIYF	TGTGCCATCAGTGCCAGTTCTAGCTCTGGAAACACCATATATTTT